This record looks at one TCR beta chain sequence and its context. This record comes from a study of T cells after yellow fever vaccination. Per germline, CDR1 MNHEY and CDR2 SVGAGI. The length of the CDR3 is 15 residues. The V end lost 4 bases, the J end lost 8 bases, and 17 bases lay between the germline ends. Conversion of TCR transcripts into cDNA relied on 5'RACE template switching, which added a universal primer site and UMIs. MiXCR, run by TCRdb on the 5' RACE reads, gives a single entry per CDR3 protein. The data contain approximately 550,000 distinct CDR3 sequences, roughly a fifth of them singletons.

The chain recombines TRBV6-5 with TRBJ2-2, with a possible D match to TRBD1 (5 bases). Sequences were derived from PBMCs, sampled 15 days after the yellow fever booster vaccination. The receptor's source is a man aged 25-45 years who received the YFV17D yellow fever vaccine. The chain's CDR3 is CASSFKGPVFGELFF. CDR3 nucleotide sequence: TGTGCCAGCAGTTTTAAGGGGCCCGTGTTTGGGGAGCTGTTTTTT.